The 23 T cell receptor beta chains presented below share a single source sample, sequenced in a study of a mutant IDH1 vaccine in newly diagnosed glioma. Their recognized antigens are unknown. Measured with immunoSEQ multiplex PCR; TCRdb has only the in-frame clones, and not every one. Of tens of thousands of clones listed, 70% to 85% are singletons. Time point meaning: week 11, during vaccination. Every vaccination contained 300 ug of the mutant IDH1 20-mer peptide and was paired with topical imiquimod. The starting material was PBMCs, obtained from a glioma patient whose treatment included an IDH1 peptide vaccine. These receptors all stem from a woman aged 50 to 60 with glioma.

The V gene is TRBV20-1, the J gene TRBJ2-5; D uncertain. Germline V gene lookup returns CDR1 DFQATT and CDR2 SNEGSKA (reference sequence). The germline V and J ends were trimmed by 6 bases and 5 bases, with 7 bases remaining between them. The length of the CDR3 is 10 residues. CDR3 sequence reads: CSATGETQYF. Written as DNA, the CDR3 is TGCAGTGCCACCGGCGAGACCCAGTACTTC.

V usage is TRBV4-2 and J usage is TRBJ1-6; D gene unclear. The CDR3 has 16 amino acids. Germline-derived CDR1 and CDR2 are LGHNA and YNFKEQ. V lost 4 bases, J lost 6 bases, and 16 bases lay in between. The CDR3 loop is CASSRVTGGRNSPLHF. The CDR3 region has the DNA TGTGCCAGCAGCCGGGTGACGGGAGGACGTAATTCACCCCTCCACTTT.

The chain has TRBV19 and TRBJ1-1; D remains unclear. The germline V and J ends were trimmed by 4 bases and 3 bases, with 18 bases remaining between them. Germline values: CDR1 LNHDA, CDR2 SQIVND (reference sequence). The CDR3 loop spans 16 amino acids. This CDR3 is CASSKRVGTGYTEAFF. The CDR3 DNA reads TGTGCCAGTAGTAAGAGGGTGGGTACGGGGTACACTGAAGCTTTCTTT.

This clone was found a few times. V is TRBV6-1 and J is TRBJ1-1; possibly TRBD1 for D (5 bases). In germline, CDR1 is MNHNS, CDR2 SASEGT. The ends were cut back, 8 bases at V and 5 bases at J, with 12 bases in the middle. The CDR3 consists of 12 residues. In DNA, the CDR3 is TGTGCCAGCGCCGGGACGTGGACTGAAGCTTTCTTT. Amino acids: CASAGTWTEAFF.

This chain connects TRBV7-2 to TRBJ1-2, with TRBD1 matching over 7 bases. This CDR3 contains 13 residues. Losses at the gene ends were 7 bases for V and 2 bases for J; bases not matched to a gene: 4. CDR1 SGHTA and CDR2 FQGNSA come from the germline V gene. The CDR3 nucleotides are TGTGCCAGCAACCGGGACAGCAACTATGGCTACACCTTC. It is translated as CASNRDSNYGYTF.

This clone was counted a few times. This sequence joins TRBV20-1 and TRBJ1-2; D gene uncertain. Trimming pared 4 bases from V and 2 bases from J, leaving 2 bases between. CDR1 and CDR2 (germline): DFQATT, SNEGSKA (reference sequence). The CDR3 consists of 10 residues. As DNA, the CDR3 is TGCAGTGCTAAGAACTATGGCTACACCTTC. It yields the protein CSAKNYGYTF.

This chain links TRBV18 with TRBJ1-1; no reliable D call. The CDR3 has 15 residues. The V gene's germline CDR1 is KGHSH and CDR2 LQKENI. V lost 3 bases, J lost 5 bases, and 16 bases lay in between. DNA of the CDR3: TGTGCCAGCTCACCGTCATCAGGACTCAGAACTGAAGCTTTCTTT. Residues: CASSPSSGLRTEAFF.

The chain couples TRBV14 to TRBJ2-2; no firm D call. The CDR3 is made up of 14 amino acids. Trimming stripped 0 bases from V and 5 bases from J, with 7 bases between. Per germline, CDR1 SGHDN and CDR2 FVKESK. DNA of the CDR3: TGTGCCAGCAGCCAAGATCTGGGTACCGGGGAGCTGTTTTTT. This codes for CASSQDLGTGELFF.

This clone was observed a handful of times. The chain employs TRBV5-4 and TRBJ1-2; D ambiguous. Germline-derived CDR1 and CDR2 are SGHNT and YYREEE (reference sequence). Trimming cost V 0 bases and J 0 bases, with 15 bases left between them. The CDR3 extends over 17 amino acids. The DNA of the CDR3 is TGTGCCAGCAGCTTGGTTTATAGAGGGCAGGCTAACTATGGCTACACCTTC. Translating it yields CASSLVYRGQANYGYTF.

The chain recombines TRBV27 with TRBJ2-2; no reliable D call. Between the trimmed V and J ends, which lost 3 bases and 6 bases, there was a span of 11 bases. Germline V gives CDR1 MNHEY, CDR2 SMNVEV (reference sequence). There are 14 residues in the CDR3. The CDR3 here is CASSFISGSGELFF. The CDR3, as DNA: TGTGCCAGCAGTTTTATCTCCGGGTCCGGGGAGCTGTTTTTT.

The chain is built from TRBV5-1 and TRBJ2-7, with 8 bases matching TRBD2. Trimming took 3 bases from V and 0 from J; bases not matched to a gene: 2. The CDR3 totals 14 residues. The germline V gene has CDR1 SGHRS and CDR2 YFSETQ. The CDR3 region has the DNA TGCGCCAGCAGCTATAGCGGGACCTCCTACGAGCAGTACTTC. This codes for CASSYSGTSYEQYF. The full variable domain, its missing parts supplied by reference TRBV5-1 and TRBJ2-7, is KAGVTQTPRYLIKTRGQQVTLSCSPISGHRSVSWYQQTPGQGLQFLFEYFSETQRNKGNFPGRFSGRQFSNSRSEMNVSTLELGDSALYLCASSYSGTSYEQYFGPGTRLTVT.

This sequence joins TRBV19 and TRBJ1-2; 7 bases line up with TRBD1. CDR3 length: 14 residues. V lost 6 bases, J lost 6 bases, and 10 bases stayed unmatched. Germline V gene data show CDR1 as LNHDA and CDR2 as SQIVND (reference sequence). The CDR3 DNA is TGTGCCAGTAGCCTTAGTAGGGGGCAGGATGGCTACACCTTC. As protein: CASSLSRGQDGYTF. The variable domain in full, completed from reference TRBV19 and TRBJ1-2, reads DGGITQSPKYLFRKEGQNVTLSCEQNLNHDAMYWYRQDPGQGLRLIYYSQIVNDFQKGDIAEGYSVSREKKESFPLTVTSAQKNPTAFYLCASSLSRGQDGYTFGSGTRLTVV.

The chain combines TRBV7-2 with TRBJ1-6; no clear D. Germline lookup yields CDR1 SGHTA and CDR2 FQGNSA. The germline V and J ends were trimmed by 6 bases and 12 bases, with 9 bases remaining between them. The CDR3 is 11 amino acids. Here the CDR3 DNA reads TGTGCCAGCAGATTGGAGGGACCCCTCCACTTT. As protein: CASRLEGPLHF.

This clone was seen just once. The chain carries TRBV6-1 and TRBJ1-4, with D perhaps TRBD1 (6 bases). The germline V gene encodes CDR1 MNHNS and CDR2 SASEGT. The CDR3 has 15 residues. V lost 3 bases and J 8 bases, leaving 16 bases between the germline ends. CDR3 bases: TGTGCCAGCAGTGATTATTTAGGGGGGGGAGAAAAACTGTTTTTT. This gives the protein CASSDYLGGGEKLFF.

The J gene is TRBJ2-3, the V gene TRBV5-1; 8 bases are a match to TRBD2. The length of the CDR3 is 16 residues. The V gene's germline CDR1 is SGHRS and CDR2 YFSETQ. The V gene end was trimmed by 4 bases and the J gene end by 7 bases; junction bases not matched to a gene: 14. The CDR3: CASSDGGAGSLNTQYF. For the CDR3, the DNA is TGCGCCAGCAGCGACGGGGGGGCCGGTTCGTTAAATACGCAGTATTTT.

The chain combines TRBV4-2 with TRBJ2-5; D is uncertain. The CDR3 extends over 17 amino acids. The V gene lost 0 bases and the J gene lost 11 bases, with 25 bases spanning the gap. Germline assignment: CDR1 LGHNA and CDR2 YNFKEQ. CDR3 in DNA: TGTGCCAGCAGCCAAGATATTGCAGTCACCATGAGACGGAGACAGTACTTC. Translated: CASSQDIAVTMRRRQYF.

V usage is TRBV5-1 and J usage is TRBJ1-4; TRBD1 agrees at 9 bases. CDR3 length: 12 amino acids. J gave up 11 bases and V 4 bases, and 3 bases lay outside the gene matches. Germline V lookup: CDR1 SGHRS, CDR2 YFSETQ. This chain's CDR3 is CASSIDRGKLFF. The CDR3 nucleotides are TGCGCCAGCAGCATAGACAGGGGGAAACTGTTTTTT. The full variable domain, in which reference TRBV5-1 and TRBJ1-4 provide the parts outside the CDR3, is KAGVTQTPRYLIKTRGQQVTLSCSPISGHRSVSWYQQTPGQGLQFLFEYFSETQRNKGNFPGRFSGRQFSNSRSEMNVSTLELGDSALYLCASSIDRGKLFFGSGTQLSVL.

This clone was found once. V usage is TRBV30 and J usage is TRBJ2-7, with 10 bases lining up with TRBD2. V lost 4 bases, J lost 2 bases, and 5 bases stayed unmatched. The CDR3 is 14 amino acids. Germline CDR1 is GTSNPN and CDR2 is SVGIG (reference sequence). In DNA form, the CDR3 reads TGTGCCTGGAATCCCCTAGCGGGAGCCTACGAGCAGTACTTC. It translates to CAWNPLAGAYEQYF.

The chain has TRBV14 and TRBJ2-1; 8 nucleotides agree with TRBD1. CDR3 length equals 15 residues. Germline lookup yields CDR1 SGHDN and CDR2 FVKESK. Trimming removed 3 bases from V and 7 bases from J; junction bases left unmatched: 8. The CDR3 spells CASSHDRGIRNEQFF. DNA for the CDR3: TGTGCCAGCAGCCACGACAGGGGAATAAGGAATGAGCAGTTCTTC.

This chain uses TRBV19 with TRBJ2-3; 8 bases are a match to TRBD2. V lost 5 bases to trimming and J lost 2 bases; unmatched junction nucleotides: 9. Germline V gene sequence: CDR1 LNHDA, CDR2 SQIVND (reference sequence). This CDR3 comprises 16 residues. CDR3 protein: CASSLDRGGSTDTQYF. The CDR3 nucleotides are TGTGCCAGTAGTCTGGACCGGGGGGGTTCCACAGATACGCAGTATTTT.

This rearrangement joins TRBV5-1 to TRBJ1-5; a possible D gene is TRBD1 (6 bases). This CDR3 is 16 amino acids long. In germline, CDR1 is SGHRS, CDR2 YFSETQ. Between the trimmed V and J ends, which lost 4 bases and 1 base, there was a span of 15 bases. The CDR3 nucleotides read TGCGCCAGCAGCCCTAATTTAGGGGGAAGCAATCAGCCCCAGCATTTT. It translates to CASSPNLGGSNQPQHF.

The chain links TRBV20-1 to TRBJ2-7; TRBD2 might be the D (5 bases). The V end lost 6 bases, the J end lost 5 bases, and 11 bases lay between the germline ends. Looked up from germline, CDR1 is DFQATT and CDR2 is SNEGSKA (reference sequence). CDR3 length: 11 residues. Here the CDR3 DNA reads TGCAGTGCCCTCCCCGGGGACGAGCAGTACTTC. It specifies CSALPGDEQYF.

The CDR3 bases are TGCGCCAGCAGTGGGCCGGGACATCAGTATTTT. Translating it yields CASSGPGHQYF. The rearrangement joins TRBV10-1 to TRBJ2-3, with a possible D match to TRBD1 (6 bases). With 4 bases removed from V and 12 bases from J, the gap between germline ends came to 11 bases. Germline loops: CDR1 WNHNN, CDR2 SYGVQD (reference sequence). There are 11 residues in the CDR3.